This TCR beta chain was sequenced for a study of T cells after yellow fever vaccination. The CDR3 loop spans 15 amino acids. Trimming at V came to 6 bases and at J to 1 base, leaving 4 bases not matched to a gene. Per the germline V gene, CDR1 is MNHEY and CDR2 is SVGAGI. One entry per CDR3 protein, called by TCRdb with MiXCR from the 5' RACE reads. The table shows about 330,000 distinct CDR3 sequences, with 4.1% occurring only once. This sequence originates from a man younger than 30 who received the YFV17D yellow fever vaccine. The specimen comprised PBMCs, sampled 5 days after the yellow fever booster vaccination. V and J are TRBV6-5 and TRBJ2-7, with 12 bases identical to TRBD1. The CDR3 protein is CASSRDRGPSYEQYF. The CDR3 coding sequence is TGTGCCAGCAGCCGGGACAGGGGGCCTTCCTACGAGCAGTACTTC.